The 23 T cell receptor beta chains reported below all come from one sample, sequenced in a study of PD-L1 blockade in urothelial cancer (dated by TCRdb to 2016 to 2017). In light of the paper, this sample's time point label describes: pretreatment peripheral blood. Library preparation used the immunoSEQ multiplex PCR assay. What TCRdb holds here is the immuneACCESS table cut down to in-frame rearrangements. Part of the clones is not present; checked against another copy, under half of the missing clones reflect an unresolved V gene, and the others are unexplained. The sample yields 58,000 or so clones; 81% were counted once. The ten top clones hold 3.2% of the sample. This specimen consisted of PBMCs, obtained around atezolizumab (anti-PD-L1) treatment. These receptors were taken from a man aged 65 to 85 with urothelial cancer.

This clone was detected once. The chain employs TRBV23-1 and TRBJ2-5, with 9 bases aligning to TRBD2. TRBV23-1 is an open reading frame, and its role is uncertain. This CDR3 spans 15 amino acids. Trimming cost V 3 bases and J 5 bases; bases outside gene matches: 7. DNA of the CDR3: TGCGCCAGCAGTCAGTTGCGGGAGGGCCAGGAGACCCAGTACTTC. It translates to CASSQLREGQETQYF.

This clone was counted between two and nine times. V gene TRBV5-4 combines with J gene TRBJ1-1; TRBD1 aligns across 10 bases. Germline loops: CDR1 SGHNT, CDR2 YYREEE (reference sequence). The CDR3 loop spans 15 amino acids. With V trimmed by 4 bases and J by 5 bases, 8 bases remained unmatched. CDR3 nucleotides: TGTGCCAGCAGCCCTAGGGACAGGGGTTGGACTGAAGCTTTCTTT. Translating it yields CASSPRDRGWTEAFF.

The chain recombines TRBV9 with TRBJ1-1, with D perhaps TRBD1 (6 bases). Between the trimmed V and J ends, which lost 2 bases and 9 bases, there was a span of 20 bases. Per germline, CDR1 SGDLS and CDR2 YYNGEE. The CDR3 extends over 15 amino acids. The CDR3 sequence is CASSVLQGPGSKAFF. The CDR3 nucleotides read TGTGCCAGCAGCGTGCTACAGGGCCCCGGCTCTAAAGCTTTCTTT.

The chain couples TRBV7-9 to TRBJ1-5, with 7 nucleotides matching TRBD1. Germline CDR1 is SEHNR and CDR2 is FQNEAQ (reference sequence). V was clipped by 5 bases and J by 0 bases; unmatched bases: 13. The CDR3 is 18 amino acids. Here the CDR3 reads CASSRQTGKTYSNQPQHF. CDR3 DNA: TGTGCCAGCAGCCGTCAGACAGGGAAAACCTATAGCAATCAGCCCCAGCATTTT.

The chain employs TRBV5-1 and TRBJ2-1; TRBD2 might be the D (6 bases). CDR1 and CDR2 (germline): SGHRS, YFSETQ. This CDR3 spans 15 amino acids. Trimming left V 4 bases short and J 6 bases short, with 17 bases between. DNA for the CDR3: TGCGCCAGCAGCCCAACCGGGAGATTCGTCAATGAGCAGTTCTTC. As protein: CASSPTGRFVNEQFF.

The V call is TRBV28, the J call TRBJ2-1; D possibly corresponds to TRBD1 (6 bases). The CDR3 has 13 amino acids. The germline CDR1 and CDR2 sequences are MDHEN and SYDVKM. V was shortened by 6 bases and J by 4 bases, with 10 bases between the two germline ends. CDR3: CASSRTGYNEQFF. The CDR3 bases are TGTGCCAGCAGCCGAACAGGGTACAATGAGCAGTTCTTC.

V usage is TRBV19 and J usage is TRBJ2-1; 11 bases line up with TRBD2. Germline V lookup: CDR1 LNHDA, CDR2 SQIVND (reference sequence). The CDR3 has 16 residues. V lost 3 bases and J lost 5; bases outside the gene matches: 6. CDR3 sequence: CASSIQLAGVNNEQFF. CDR3 in DNA: TGTGCCAGTAGTATCCAACTAGCGGGAGTCAACAATGAGCAGTTCTTC.

CDR3 DNA sequence: TGTGCCAGTAGTATTGACGGGACAGGGGGCTTGGTTACGCAGTATTTT. This gives the protein CASSIDGTGGLVTQYF. The genes are TRBV19 and TRBJ2-3; 12 nucleotides line up with TRBD1. The germline V gene has CDR1 LNHDA and CDR2 SQIVND (reference sequence). This CDR3 is built from 16 residues. J gave up 8 bases and V 3 bases, and 9 bases lay outside the gene matches.

This clone was found once. This CDR3 is CASSVEGLLAGEEYNEQFF. CDR3 in DNA: TGTGCCAGCAGCGTAGAGGGCCTGCTAGCGGGAGAGGAGTACAATGAGCAGTTCTTC. This rearrangement joins TRBV9 to TRBJ2-1; TRBD2 matches 10 bases. V lost 0 bases, J lost 4 bases, and 13 bases stayed unmatched. The germline V gene encodes CDR1 SGDLS and CDR2 YYNGEE. The CDR3 has 19 amino acids. The whole variable domain, filled in from reference TRBV9 and TRBJ2-1, reads DSGVTQTPKHLITATGQRVTLRCSPRSGDLSVYWYQQSLDQGLQFLIQYYNGEERAKGNILERFSAQQFPDLHSELNLSSLELGDSALYFCASSVEGLLAGEEYNEQFFGPGTRLTVL.

This clone was picked up one time. The V gene is TRBV7-8, the J gene TRBJ1-1; D is possibly TRBD1 (6 bases). The germline V and J ends were trimmed by 5 bases and 11 bases, with 15 bases remaining between them. Germline V gene data show CDR1 as SGHVS and CDR2 as FQNEAQ. The CDR3 consists of 12 residues. CDR3 sequence: CASSQGQSYAFF. CDR3 nucleotides: TGTGCCAGCAGCCAAGGACAGTCCTACGCTTTCTTT.

Only a few counts were recorded for this clone. The rearrangement links TRBV27 to TRBJ2-7; TRBD2 aligns across 9 bases. J lost 6 bases, V lost 6 bases, and 12 bases had no gene match. The CDR3 runs to 15 residues. Germline CDR1 and CDR2: MNHEY and SMNVEV (reference sequence). The CDR3 region has the DNA TGTGCCAGCAGGTTTGTAGGGACTAGCCTAGGCGAGCAGTACTTC. Translated, it gives CASRFVGTSLGEQYF.

The chain combines TRBV7-9 with TRBJ2-5; 7 bases match TRBD1. Germline loops: CDR1 SEHNR, CDR2 FQNEAQ (reference sequence). Losses at the gene ends were 4 bases for V and 5 bases for J; bases not matched to a gene: 7. This CDR3 is 14 amino acids long. The CDR3 loop reads CASSSTGAGETQYF. Written as DNA, the CDR3 is TGTGCCAGCAGCTCTACAGGGGCAGGGGAGACCCAGTACTTC.

The J gene is TRBJ1-3, the V gene TRBV6-5; 7 bases match TRBD1. V shed 6 bases, J shed 0 bases, and the junction held 2 bases outside the gene matches. CDR3 length: 14 residues. Germline values: CDR1 MNHEY, CDR2 SVGAGI. CDR3 bases: TGTGCCAGCAGCTCAGGGGGCTCTGGAAACACCATATATTTT. Its protein product is CASSSGGSGNTIYF.

V usage is TRBV7-9 and J usage is TRBJ2-7; D possibly corresponds to TRBD2 (6 bases). V was pared by 0 bases and J by 6 bases, with 18 bases between. Germline V lookup: CDR1 SEHNR, CDR2 FQNEAQ (reference sequence). The CDR3 has 16 amino acids. The CDR3 DNA is TGTGCCAGCAGCTTAGCGGGGCGGGGTGGGGTGGGCGAGCAGTACTTC. This codes for CASSLAGRGGVGEQYF.

The chain carries TRBV15 and TRBJ1-1; TRBD1 aligns across 8 bases. Germline V gene lookup returns CDR1 LNHNV and CDR2 YYDKDF (reference sequence). V was clipped by 3 bases and J by 5 bases; unmatched bases: 5. CDR3 length: 14 residues. The CDR3: CATSRDRVGTEAFF. CDR3 coding DNA: TGTGCCACCAGCAGGGACAGGGTAGGGACTGAAGCTTTCTTT.

The CDR3 DNA reads TGTGCTAGTGGTCCGCCGCGGGAACAAGAGACCCAGTACTTC. It specifies CASGPPREQETQYF. This chain joins TRBV12-5 and TRBJ2-5; possible D gene TRBD2, 6 bases. Germline CDR1 and CDR2: LGHNT and FRNRAP. V was pared by 5 bases and J by 2 bases, with 12 bases between. This CDR3 contains 14 residues. Filled out from reference TRBV12-5 and TRBJ2-5, the complete variable domain reads DARVTQTPRHKVTEMGQEVTMRCQPILGHNTVFWYRQTMMQGLELLAYFRNRAPLDDSGMPKDRFSAEMPDATLATLKIQPSEPRDSAVYFCASGPPREQETQYFGPGTRLLVL.

V usage is TRBV2 and J usage is TRBJ2-1, with 7 positions matching TRBD2. V shed 7 bases and J 6 bases; nucleotides not matched to a gene: 3. Germline loops: CDR1 SNHLY, CDR2 FYNNEI. This CDR3 has 12 residues. The CDR3 sequence: CASIGLVNEQFF. DNA for the CDR3: TGTGCCAGCATAGGACTAGTCAATGAGCAGTTCTTC. Based on the CDR3 plus reference TRBV2 and TRBJ2-1, the full variable domain is EPEVTQTPSHQVTQMGQEVILRCVPISNHLYFYWYRQILGQKVEFLVSFYNNEISEKSEIFDDQFSVERPDGSNFTLKIRSTKLEDSAMYFCASIGLVNEQFFGPGTRLTVL.

The CDR3 DNA follows: TGTGCCTCCGGGGAGGGCCTAGCGGGATACAATGAGCAGTTCTTC. Translated, it gives CASGEGLAGYNEQFF. The genes are TRBV10-3 and TRBJ2-1, with 9 nucleotides matching TRBD2. Trimming at V came to 11 bases and at J to 4 bases, leaving 12 bases not matched to a gene. This CDR3 is 15 amino acids long. CDR1 and CDR2 from the germline V gene are ENHRY and SYGVKD.

This clone was detected only a few times. The chain recombines TRBV28 with TRBJ1-1; 7 nucleotides align to TRBD1. Unmatched junction bases numbered 8, after V lost 7 bases and J lost 6 bases. Germline CDR1 is MDHEN and CDR2 is SYDVKM. This CDR3 spans 13 amino acids. CDR3 bases: TGTGCCAGCAAAGAAGGGGGCTTCGCTGAAGCTTTCTTT. Amino acids: CASKEGGFAEAFF. Together with reference TRBV28 and TRBJ1-1, the CDR3 gives the full variable domain: DVKVTQSSRYLVKRTGEKVFLECVQDMDHENMFWYRQDPGLGLRLIYFSYDVKMKEKGDIPEGYSVSREKKERFSLILESASTNQTSMYLCASKEGGFAEAFFGQGTRLTVV.

The chain combines TRBV5-1 with TRBJ2-7; 10 bases map to TRBD1. This CDR3 comprises 15 residues. V was clipped by 3 bases and J by 7 bases; unmatched bases: 10. Germline CDR1 is SGHRS and CDR2 is YFSETQ. CDR3 sequence (DNA): TGCGCCAGCAGCTCCTGGGACAGGGGTGCGGGAGAGCAGTACTTC. It yields the protein CASSSWDRGAGEQYF.

Here the CDR3 reads CASSITGRDYGYTF. As DNA, the CDR3 is TGTGCCAGTAGTATCACAGGAAGGGACTATGGCTACACCTTC. The V and J genes are TRBV19 and TRBJ1-2, with D tentatively TRBD1 (5 bases). With 3 bases removed from V and 3 bases from J, the gap between germline ends came to 11 bases. The germline V gene has CDR1 LNHDA and CDR2 SQIVND (reference sequence). This CDR3 has 14 residues.

This clone is a singleton in its sample. V gene TRBV7-9 combines with J gene TRBJ1-1; tentatively, D is TRBD1 (5 bases). Germline values: CDR1 SEHNR, CDR2 FQNEAQ (reference sequence). V gave up 2 bases and J gave up 0 bases, with 10 bases separating them. This CDR3 contains 15 residues. The CDR3 DNA reads TGTGCCAGCAGCTTACGACAGAGCATGAACACTGAAGCTTTCTTT. This sequence encodes CASSLRQSMNTEAFF.

The chain recombines TRBV7-9 with TRBJ1-3, with unresolved D. The germline V gene has CDR1 SEHNR and CDR2 FQNEAQ (reference sequence). Trimming removed 5 bases from V and 0 bases from J, with 14 bases in between. The CDR3 has 16 amino acids. As DNA, the CDR3 is TGTGCCAGCAGCCCCAGGTCCCTTAGCTCTGGAAACACCATATATTTT. Protein product: CASSPRSLSSGNTIYF.